This record covers a single T cell receptor beta chain. Its antigen is currently unknown. With V trimmed by 0 bases and J by 3 bases, 11 bases remained unmatched. The CDR3 is 17 amino acids. Germline V gene lookup returns CDR1 LGHDT and CDR2 YNNKEL (reference sequence). The sample originates from a study of blood T cells in healthy people across ages. Findings of the study overall: The fall in TCR beta diversity per million T cells was roughly linear with age.

It was with a sample-barcoded 5' primer and a J-beta primer mix that a second PCR of roughly 7 to 12 cycles was run. Each of the samples gave a minimum of 2.5 million paired-end reads that contained CDR3. TCRdb used MiXCR to reprocess the 5' RACE reads, holding one entry per CDR3 protein. Of roughly 720,000 distinct CDR3 sequences in the sample, about 48% are singletons; the top ten hold approximately 40%. The sample was blood. The chain employs TRBV3-1 and TRBJ2-7; 7 bases line up with TRBD2. This receptor was taken from a man at least 80 years old in good health. The CDR3 spells CASSQDRGGGRVYEQYF. The CDR3 DNA is TGTGCCAGCAGCCAAGATCGGGGCGGCGGGAGAGTCTACGAGCAGTACTTC.